This T cell receptor (beta chain) was sequenced for a study of identical twins. Only a few counts were recorded for this clonotype. With 8 bases clipped from V and 6 bases from J, the junction kept 6 bases outside the gene matches. The CDR3 spans 12 residues. Germline V lookup: CDR1 SNHLY, CDR2 FYNNEI. TCRdb passed the 5' RACE reads through MiXCR, listing each CDR3 protein once. The repertoire holds about 220,000 distinct CDR3 sequences, with approximately 5.9% as singletons. These same records also appear under a second study, on T cells expressing NK-cell markers. This second study says: With an anti-gamma-delta TCR antibody, sorting in several experiments was kept to alpha-beta TCR T cells.

The chain combines TRBV2 with TRBJ2-7; 8 nucleotides agree with TRBD1. The source of this sequence is a woman between 18 and 29 years old in good health. Sequencing input: CD8+ T cells sorted from blood. CDR3 bases: TGTGCCAGCCGGCAACAGGGGGTCGAGCAGTACTTC. Protein: CASRQQGVEQYF.